A selection of T cell receptor beta chains follows, all from one sample in a study of blood T cell repertoires in COVID-19. The table came from immunoSEQ multiplex PCR; TCRdb's copy has only in-frame clones and leaves some out. This sample carries 150,000 to 200,000 clones, 70% to 80% of them seen once, and the ten largest clones take around 5.4%. The sequencing input was peripheral blood. These receptors were taken from a woman aged 40 to 50 with COVID-19, enrolled during active disease. Both conserved end residues are part of each CDR3. A D gene is named only where the DNA matches it firmly. Expanded clones get a size class; other rows say once, few or many, or leave the size out.

V gene	D gene	clone size	J gene	CDR3 protein	CDR3 DNA
TRBV24-1	NA	NA	TRBJ1-1	CATIRDTSMNTEAFF	TGTGCCACCATCAGGGACACCTCGATGAACACTGAAGCTTTCTTT
TRBV7-8	NA	NA	TRBJ1-1	CASSPWTAMNTEAFF	TGTGCCAGCAGCCCCTGGACAGCCATGAACACTGAAGCTTTCTTT
TRBV5-4	TRBD1	once	TRBJ2-5	CASSDQGARETQYF	TGTGCCAGCAGCGATCAGGGGGCAAGAGAGACCCAGTACTTC
TRBV7-9	TRBD1	NA	TRBJ2-7	CASSLGTGTVHEQYF	TGTGCCAGCAGCTTGGGGACAGGGACAGTCCACGAGCAGTACTTC
TRBV5-1	NA	NA	TRBJ2-7	CASSLVSGGLGYEQYF	TGCGCCAGCAGCTTGGTGTCTGGCGGACTTGGCTACGAGCAGTACTTC
TRBV7-2	NA	few	TRBJ1-6	CASSPLTGIGLAPLHF	TGTGCCAGCAGCCCCCTCACAGGGATCGGTTTGGCACCCCTCCACTTT
TRBV19	NA	NA	TRBJ2-1	CASSIPGSSYNEQFF	TGTGCCAGTAGTATCCCAGGAAGCTCCTACAATGAGCAGTTCTTC
TRBV5-1	TRBD2	once	TRBJ2-1	CASTQREGNEQFF	TGCGCCAGCACCCAGCGGGAGGGGAATGAGCAGTTCTTC
TRBV5-1	NA	NA	TRBJ2-7	CASSLAPDRSSYEQYF	TGCGCCAGCAGCTTGGCCCCAGACAGGAGCTCCTACGAGCAGTACTTC
TRBV24-1	TRBD1	NA	TRBJ1-2	CATSRTGNYGYTF	TGTGCCACCAGTAGGACAGGGAACTATGGCTACACCTTC
TRBV2	TRBD1	NA	TRBJ2-5	CASGQGVTGETQYF	TGTGCCAGCGGACAGGGGGTTACGGGAGAGACCCAGTACTTC
TRBV19	NA	NA	TRBJ2-3	CASSIGRRGGTDTQYF	TGTGCCAGTAGTATAGGGAGGAGGGGAGGTACAGATACGCAGTATTTT
TRBV7-2	NA	NA	TRBJ2-5	CASSLQETQYF	TGTGCCAGCAGCCTACAGGAGACCCAGTACTTC
TRBV7-2	NA	NA	TRBJ2-4	CASSSQGGNIQYF	TGTGCCAGCAGCTCGCAGGGCGGAAACATTCAGTACTTC
TRBV18	NA	NA	TRBJ2-2	CASSPQQGTNTGELFF	TGTGCCAGCTCACCACAACAGGGAACGAACACCGGGGAGCTGTTTTTT
TRBV6-5	TRBD1	medium-sized	TRBJ1-4	CASSLNRGNEKLFF	TGTGCCAGCAGCCTTAACAGGGGTAATGAAAAACTGTTTTTT
TRBV4-3	NA	NA	TRBJ1-4	CASSLAVTKEKLFF	TGCGCCAGCAGCCTTGCCGTAACAAAGGAAAAACTGTTTTTT
TRBV2	NA	NA	TRBJ1-1	CASSLDRQLNTEAFF	TGTGCCAGCAGCCTAGACAGGCAGTTGAACACTGAAGCTTTCTTT
TRBV5-6	TRBD1	NA	TRBJ2-4	CASSWDRALTQYF	TGTGCCAGCAGTTGGGACAGGGCCTTAACCCAGTACTTC
TRBV2	TRBD1	NA	TRBJ2-6	CAVQQGALSGANVLTF	TGTGCCGTCCAACAGGGGGCCCTCTCTGGGGCCAACGTCCTGACTTTC
TRBV5-4	NA	few	TRBJ1-2	CASTYDEDGYTF	TGTGCCAGCACCTATGACGAGGATGGCTACACCTTC
TRBV5-1	TRBD1	few	TRBJ1-5	CASSLTGQDNQPQHF	TGCGCCAGCTCCTTGACAGGGCAGGACAATCAGCCCCAGCATTTT
TRBV6-6	NA	NA	TRBJ1-4	CATSSTTGEKLFF	TGTGCCACCAGCTCCACTACGGGTGAAAAACTGTTTTTT
TRBV9	TRBD1	NA	TRBJ1-1	CASSVGPHLQGAEAFF	TGTGCCAGCAGCGTAGGCCCTCACCTACAGGGGGCTGAAGCTTTCTTT
TRBV5-1	NA	once	TRBJ2-3	CASSLGRVADTQYF	TGCGCCAGCAGCTTGGGCAGGGTTGCAGATACGCAGTATTTT
TRBV5-1	TRBD2	NA	TRBJ2-3	CASSFSSGGAADTQYF	TGCGCCAGCAGCTTTAGTAGCGGGGGGGCCGCAGATACGCAGTATTTT
TRBV7-7	TRBD2	NA	TRBJ2-1	CASSFSGGAEEQFF	TGTGCCAGCAGCTTCAGCGGGGGGGCAGAGGAGCAGTTCTTC
TRBV30	TRBD2	NA	TRBJ2-3	CAWGPGLAVQGTQYF	TGTGCCTGGGGACCGGGACTAGCTGTACAGGGTACGCAGTATTTT
TRBV19	TRBD1	NA	TRBJ1-2	CASRLDRGANYGYTF	TGTGCCAGTAGGTTGGACAGGGGGGCCAATTATGGCTACACCTTC
TRBV9	NA	NA	TRBJ2-2	CASSTGIFLSTGELFF	TGTGCCAGCAGCACCGGGATCTTCTTAAGCACCGGGGAGCTGTTTTTT
TRBV28	NA	NA	TRBJ1-2	CASSSVITNYGYTF	TGTGCCAGCAGTTCCGTAATTACTAACTATGGCTACACCTTC
TRBV14	NA	once	TRBJ2-7	CASSQVAGPYEQYF	TGTGCCAGCAGCCAAGTCGCAGGCCCCTACGAGCAGTACTTC
TRBV7-8	NA	NA	TRBJ2-5	CASPGKETQYF	TGTGCCAGTCCGGGGAAAGAGACCCAGTACTTC
TRBV6-6	NA	few	TRBJ1-6	CASSYGSSPLHF	TGTGCCAGCAGTTACGGCTCTTCACCCCTCCACTTT
TRBV7-6	NA	NA	TRBJ1-3	CASSLARGGSGNTIYF	TGTGCCAGCAGCTTAGCTCGGGGGGGCTCTGGAAACACCATATATTTT
TRBV18	NA	NA	TRBJ1-1	CASSQGGTEAFF	TGTGCCAGCTCACAAGGCGGAACTGAAGCTTTCTTT
TRBV6-1	NA	NA	TRBJ2-1	CASSVSGAPPGMDEQFF	TGTGCCAGCAGTGTGTCCGGTGCCCCCCCCGGGATGGATGAGCAGTTCTTC
TRBV6-5	NA	NA	TRBJ1-5	CASSYRQGNQPQHF	TGTGCCAGCAGTTACAGGCAGGGCAATCAGCCCCAGCATTTT
TRBV30	TRBD2	NA	TRBJ2-3	CACRDLGRASTDTQYF	TGTGCCTGCCGGGACTTAGGGAGGGCTAGCACAGATACGCAGTATTTT
TRBV4-1	TRBD1	few	TRBJ1-2	CASSQAGGVQGYTF	TGCGCCAGCAGCCAGGCAGGGGGCGTGCAGGGCTACACCTTC
TRBV3-1/TRBV3-2	NA	NA	TRBJ2-2	CASSQGYGVGTGELFF	TGTGCCAGCAGCCAAGGGTATGGAGTCGGGACCGGGGAGCTGTTTTTT
TRBV7-2	NA	few	TRBJ2-3	CASSQGAGALTDTQYF	TGTGCCAGCAGCCAGGGGGCGGGGGCCCTCACAGATACGCAGTATTTT
TRBV19	NA	NA	TRBJ1-3	CASMGGDSGNTIYF	TGTGCCAGTATGGGGGGGGACTCTGGAAACACCATATATTTT
TRBV5-1	NA	NA	TRBJ2-1	CASSLSPLALGYNEQFF	TGCGCCAGCAGCCTTTCGCCCCTAGCACTAGGATACAATGAGCAGTTCTTC
TRBV5-6	TRBD1	NA	TRBJ1-1	CASSSRQGGTEAFF	TGTGCCAGCAGCTCGAGACAGGGGGGGACTGAAGCTTTCTTT
TRBV11-3	NA	NA	TRBJ1-1	CASSPTGAVAFF	TGTGCCAGCAGCCCGACAGGTGCGGTAGCTTTCTTT
TRBV4-1	TRBD2	NA	TRBJ2-3	CASSHRGESSTDTQYF	TGCGCCAGCAGCCACCGGGGGGAAAGTAGCACAGATACGCAGTATTTT
TRBV7-2	NA	few	TRBJ1-1	CASSRTRDPEAFF	TGTGCCAGCAGCAGGACCAGGGATCCTGAAGCTTTCTTT
TRBV7-9	NA	NA	TRBJ2-5	CASSLYSPRSEETQYF	TGTGCCAGCAGCTTATATAGCCCGCGCTCGGAAGAGACCCAGTACTTC
TRBV6-5	NA	NA	TRBJ2-3	CASRTSDTQYF	TGTGCCAGCAGGACATCAGATACGCAGTATTTT
TRBV18	TRBD1	NA	TRBJ1-2	CASSLPGQGGYGYTF	TGTGCCAGCTCACTACCGGGACAGGGAGGCTATGGCTACACCTTC
TRBV30	NA	NA	TRBJ1-1	CAWSPRRGGNTEAFF	TGTGCCTGGAGTCCTCGACGAGGAGGGAACACTGAAGCTTTCTTT
TRBV5-4	NA	NA	TRBJ2-7	CATAPGQQYEQYF	TGTGCCACCGCTCCCGGACAGCAATACGAGCAGTACTTC
TRBV30	NA	NA	TRBJ1-4	CAWSVAPNEKLFF	TGTGCCTGGAGTGTCGCGCCTAATGAAAAACTGTTTTTT
TRBV5-1	TRBD1	NA	TRBJ2-7	CASSLGTGPSYEQYF	TGCGCCAGCAGCCTAGGGACAGGTCCATCCTACGAGCAGTACTTC
TRBV2	TRBD1	NA	TRBJ1-4	CASSRGNEKLFF	TGTGCCAGCAGCAGGGGGAATGAAAAACTGTTTTTT
TRBV9	NA	NA	TRBJ1-1	CASSVVRGSNTEAFF	TGTGCCAGCAGCGTAGTAAGGGGTTCGAACACTGAAGCTTTCTTT
TRBV1	NA	NA	TRBJ1-2	CTSSQGGRGRGYTF	TGCACCAGCAGCCAAGGCGGCAGGGGGCGAGGCTACACCTTC